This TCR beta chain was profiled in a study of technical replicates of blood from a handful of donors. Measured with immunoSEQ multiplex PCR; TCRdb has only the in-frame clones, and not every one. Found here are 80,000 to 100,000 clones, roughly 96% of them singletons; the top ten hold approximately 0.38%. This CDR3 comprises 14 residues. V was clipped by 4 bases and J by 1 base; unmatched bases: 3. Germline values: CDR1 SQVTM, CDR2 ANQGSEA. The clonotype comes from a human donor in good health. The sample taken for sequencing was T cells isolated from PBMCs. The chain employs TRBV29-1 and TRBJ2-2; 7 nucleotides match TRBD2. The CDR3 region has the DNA TGCAGCGTTGGCCGGGGGGTGAACACCGGGGAGCTGTTTTTT. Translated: CSVGRGVNTGELFF.